These T cell receptor beta chains were read from a single sample in a study of Graves' ophthalmopathy and Graves' hyperthyroidism. TCRdb re-derived calls from the multiplex PCR reads in MiXCR, one entry per CDR3 protein. The table has roughly 700,000 distinct CDR3 sequences, roughly 40% seen once. Sequencing was carried out using peripheral blood. The receptors shown here come from an adult man with Graves' ophthalmopathy. Both conserved end residues are part of each CDR3. Fields, in order: J gene, clone size, V gene, D gene, CDR3 protein, CDR3 DNA. The D gene is left open where the match is weak. Only some rows state a clone size, as once, few, many or a class for expanded clones.

j_gene: TRBJ2-5; abundance: -; v_gene: TRBV7-9; d_gene: TRBD2; CDR3aa: CASSQDGGSETQYF; CDR3nt: TGCGCCAGCAGCCAAGACGGGGGGTCGGAGACCCAGTACTTC
j_gene: TRBJ1-1; abundance: -; v_gene: TRBV28; d_gene: -; CDR3aa: CASSLYIGEVNTEAFF; CDR3nt: TGTGCCAGCAGTTTATACATAGGGGAGGTGAACACTGAAGCTTTCTTT
j_gene: TRBJ2-5; abundance: -; v_gene: TRBV10-3; d_gene: -; CDR3aa: CASGPSSETQYF; CDR3nt: TGTGCCAGCGGTCCATCTTCAGAGACCCAGTACTTC
j_gene: TRBJ2-7; abundance: many; v_gene: TRBV19; d_gene: TRBD1; CDR3aa: CASSRGQGAWEQYF; CDR3nt: TGTGCCAGTAGTCGAGGACAGGGGGCTTGGGAGCAGTACTTC
j_gene: TRBJ1-1; abundance: few; v_gene: TRBV20-1; d_gene: TRBD1; CDR3aa: CSASTGGTNTEAFF; CDR3nt: TGCAGTGCTAGCACAGGGGGAACGAACACTGAAGCTTTCTTT
j_gene: TRBJ1-6; abundance: once; v_gene: TRBV25-1; d_gene: TRBD1; CDR3aa: CAQTSGQINSPLHF; CDR3nt: TGTGCTCAGACCTCGGGACAGATTAATTCACCCCTCCACTTT
j_gene: TRBJ2-7; abundance: many; v_gene: TRBV10-3; d_gene: TRBD1; CDR3aa: CAISELTGFRF; CDR3nt: TGTGCCATCAGTGAACTGACAGGGTTTCGCTTC
j_gene: TRBJ1-2; abundance: once; v_gene: TRBV10-3; d_gene: TRBD1; CDR3aa: CAIRPQGTIGYGYTF; CDR3nt: TGTGCCATCAGGCCACAGGGGACTATTGGCTATGGCTACACCTTC
j_gene: TRBJ2-2; abundance: -; v_gene: TRBV7-9; d_gene: -; CDR3aa: CASSLDTETSGAGELFF; CDR3nt: TGTGCCAGCAGCTTGGACACGGAGACCTCAGGGGCCGGGGAGCTGTTTTTT
j_gene: TRBJ1-5; abundance: -; v_gene: TRBV24-1; d_gene: TRBD1; CDR3aa: CATSSPGTGRNQPQHF; CDR3nt: TGTGCCACCAGCAGCCCAGGGACAGGTCGCAATCAGCCCCAGCATTTT
j_gene: TRBJ2-7; abundance: -; v_gene: TRBV20-1; d_gene: -; CDR3aa: CSALLLDGFYEQYF; CDR3nt: TGCAGTGCTCTGCTGCTAGACGGCTTTTACGAGCAGTACTTC
j_gene: TRBJ1-2; abundance: many; v_gene: TRBV7-2; d_gene: -; CDR3aa: CASSLDPAAGYGYTF; CDR3nt: TGTGCCAGCAGCTTAGATCCGGCAGCCGGCTATGGCTACACCTTC
j_gene: TRBJ1-2; abundance: -; v_gene: TRBV7-6; d_gene: -; CDR3aa: CASSLLTGVGYTF; CDR3nt: TGTGCCAGCAGCTTACTGACAGGAGTTGGCTACACCTTC
j_gene: TRBJ1-5; abundance: -; v_gene: TRBV24-1; d_gene: -; CDR3aa: CASSVRDTNQPQHF; CDR3nt: TGTGCCAGCAGTGTCCGGGACACTAATCAGCCCCAGCATTTT
j_gene: TRBJ2-2; abundance: few; v_gene: TRBV4-3; d_gene: -; CDR3aa: CASSQGQNAGELFF; CDR3nt: TGCGCCAGCAGCCAAGGCCAGAACGCCGGGGAGCTGTTTTTT
j_gene: TRBJ2-5; abundance: few; v_gene: TRBV9; d_gene: TRBD1; CDR3aa: CASSAYTGQGPTVTQYF; CDR3nt: TGTGCCAGCAGCGCCTATACCGGACAGGGCCCCACTGTTACCCAGTACTTC
j_gene: TRBJ1-4; abundance: few; v_gene: TRBV7-2; d_gene: TRBD1; CDR3aa: CASSPTGVLNEKLFF; CDR3nt: TGTGCCAGCAGCCCCACAGGGGTCCTTAATGAAAAACTGTTTTTT
j_gene: TRBJ1-1; abundance: -; v_gene: TRBV7-9; d_gene: -; CDR3aa: CASSLVAGRNTEAFF; CDR3nt: TGTGCCAGCAGCTTAGTCGCAGGCCGTAACACTGAAGCTTTCTTT
j_gene: TRBJ1-6; abundance: -; v_gene: TRBV10-3; d_gene: -; CDR3aa: CAISGGQDTNNSPLHF; CDR3nt: TGTGCCATCAGTGGGGGGCAGGACACTAATAATTCACCCCTCCACTTT
j_gene: TRBJ2-2; abundance: -; v_gene: TRBV25-1; d_gene: -; CDR3aa: CACSARERGRGGELFF; CDR3nt: -
j_gene: TRBJ1-2; abundance: -; v_gene: TRBV7-3; d_gene: TRBD1; CDR3aa: CASSLGTGEGYTF; CDR3nt: TGTGCCAGCAGTCTTGGGACAGGTGAAGGCTACACCTTC
j_gene: TRBJ1-6; abundance: many; v_gene: TRBV29-1; d_gene: TRBD1; CDR3aa: CSVVEDRGNSPLHF; CDR3nt: TGCAGCGTTGTAGAGGACAGGGGTAATTCACCCCTCCACTTT
j_gene: TRBJ1-3; abundance: -; v_gene: TRBV7-9; d_gene: -; CDR3aa: CASSLLGIGGNTIYF; CDR3nt: TGTGCCAGCAGCTTACTGGGGATAGGTGGAAACACCATATATTTT
j_gene: TRBJ1-6; abundance: -; v_gene: TRBV9; d_gene: TRBD1; CDR3aa: CASSVGTGLVEPLHF; CDR3nt: TGTGCCAGCAGCGTAGGGACAGGCCTCGTTGAGCCCCTCCACTTT
j_gene: TRBJ2-2; abundance: few; v_gene: TRBV7-2; d_gene: -; CDR3aa: CASSLYRATGELFF; CDR3nt: TGTGCCAGCAGCTTATACAGGGCCACCGGGGAGCTGTTTTTT
j_gene: TRBJ2-5; abundance: few; v_gene: TRBV7-2; d_gene: -; CDR3aa: CASSLGLWVQETQYF; CDR3nt: TGTGCCAGCAGCTTAGGGTTGTGGGTACAAGAGACCCAGTACTTC
j_gene: TRBJ1-5; abundance: -; v_gene: TRBV19; d_gene: TRBD1; CDR3aa: CASSIQGQGDSNQPQHF; CDR3nt: TGTGCCAGTAGTATACAGGGGCAGGGGGATAGCAATCAGCCCCAGCATTTT
j_gene: TRBJ1-2; abundance: few; v_gene: TRBV6-5; d_gene: TRBD1; CDR3aa: CASSYSRDRADYGYTF; CDR3nt: TGTGCCAGCAGTTACTCGAGGGACAGGGCCGACTATGGCTACACCTTC
j_gene: TRBJ1-1; abundance: -; v_gene: TRBV7-9; d_gene: -; CDR3aa: CASIVSPGTPDTEAFF; CDR3nt: TGTGCCAGCATCGTCTCCCCCGGCACCCCGGATACTGAAGCTTTCTTT
j_gene: TRBJ2-7; abundance: -; v_gene: TRBV12-3/TRBV12-4; d_gene: TRBD2; CDR3aa: CASSPGGGKGSEQYF; CDR3nt: TGTGCCAGCAGCCCGGGGGGAGGGAAGGGCTCCGAGCAGTACTTC
j_gene: TRBJ2-7; abundance: once; v_gene: TRBV7-9; d_gene: -; CDR3aa: CASSLLGGQQEQYF; CDR3nt: TGTGCCAGCAGCTTACTTGGGGGGCAACAAGAGCAGTACTTC
j_gene: TRBJ1-1; abundance: -; v_gene: TRBV7-9; d_gene: -; CDR3aa: CASSFALGSEAFF; CDR3nt: TGTGCCAGCAGTTTTGCGCTAGGGAGTGAAGCTTTCTTT
j_gene: TRBJ1-2; abundance: many; v_gene: TRBV20-1; d_gene: -; CDR3aa: CSARYPTGFDGYTF; CDR3nt: TGCAGTGCTAGATATCCGACAGGATTTGATGGCTACACCTTC
j_gene: TRBJ1-4; abundance: -; v_gene: TRBV5-2; d_gene: -; CDR3aa: CASNPEGGTNEKLFF; CDR3nt: TGTGCCAGCAACCCCGAGGGGGGGACTAATGAAAAACTGTTTTTT
j_gene: TRBJ1-3; abundance: few; v_gene: TRBV3-1; d_gene: -; CDR3aa: CASQEHGNTIYF; CDR3nt: TGTGCCAGCCAGGAGCACGGAAACACCATATATTTT
j_gene: TRBJ2-7; abundance: -; v_gene: TRBV11-1; d_gene: TRBD1; CDR3aa: CASFPGTGLYEQYF; CDR3nt: TGTGCCAGCTTCCCCGGGACAGGCCTCTACGAGCAGTACTTC
j_gene: TRBJ1-5; abundance: few; v_gene: TRBV12-3/TRBV12-4; d_gene: TRBD1; CDR3aa: CASSLRTGSSNQPQHF; CDR3nt: TGTGCCAGCAGTCTACGGACAGGGAGTAGCAATCAGCCCCAGCATTTT
j_gene: TRBJ2-5; abundance: many; v_gene: TRBV20-1; d_gene: -; CDR3aa: CILDTLETQYF; CDR3nt: TGCATCCTCGACACCCTAGAGACCCAGTACTTC